This section outlines one T cell receptor beta chain sequence together with its context. This clonotype was detected only a few times. Its antigen is currently not known. No much larger clonotype is one base removed from it; base qualities were not supplied. Sequencer: Illumina NovaSeq 6000. TCR cDNA was synthesized by 5'RACE template switching, which introduced a universal primer site and unique molecular identifiers. cDNA synthesis was primed from both the TCR alpha and TCR beta constant segments. Library amplification involved two PCR steps, and the second step added sample barcodes and sequencing adapters. Libraries were sequenced on Illumina HiSeq 2500 (2x100 bp) or NovaSeq (2x150 bp). The paper's data handling went like this. Reads were demultiplexed and collapsed into UMI consensus sequences with MIGEC, and V(D)J alignment was performed with MiXCR. Clonotypes responding to the vaccine were identified with edgeR on replicate PBMC samples, with the criteria of FDR below 0.01 and a log2 fold change above 5 up to day 15. Each bulk clonotype received a CD4 or CD8 identity based on whether the sequenced CD4 or CD8 repertoire contained that clonotype at higher abundance. In-frame beta chains were kept once TCRdb had trimmed the public reads at Q25 with fastp and called clones with MiXCR. All rows with the same CDR3 protein become a single entry with the most common DNA and genes. These V and J calls rely on TCRdb rather than the paper's analysis. The sample contains some 300,000 distinct CDR3 sequences, around 9.3% of them found a single time. The leading ten clones occupy about 3.7% of the sample.

Explained via the paper, the treatment or condition label denotes: live attenuated yellow fever vaccine strain. A standard Ficoll-Paque protocol was used to isolate PBMCs from peripheral blood. Dynabeads CD4 and CD8 positive selection kits were used to isolate CD4 and CD8 T-cell fractions. TriZol was used to extract RNA from bulk PBMCs, from CD4 and CD8 fractions, and from dextramer-positive and dextramer-negative fractions. The sample belongs to a study of T cells after yellow fever vaccination (dated by TCRdb to the late 2010s). With respect to the entire study: Libraries from fractions with low cell numbers were prepared with the SMART-Seq v4 Ultra Low Input RNA kit. Blood samples were taken at several timepoints before and after primary and secondary immunization, and bulk PBMC replicates and cell subsets were isolated. To track T-cell clones before and after primary and booster YFV17D yellow fever vaccination, bulk TCR alpha and beta repertoires were sequenced longitudinally. Two healthy male donors, one aged 18 to 30 and one aged 30 to 40 years, made up the cohort. Study-level results and caveats: Compared with the primary T-cell response, the secondary T-cell response was weaker but faster, peaking on day 5 rather than day 15. The study included only two donors, which limits how far the findings can be generalized. After the booster, most clones that had expanded after primary vaccination were detected again (around 95% of CD4 and roughly 86% of CD8), suggesting broad maintenance of memory. A small fraction of clonotypes appeared in both the CD4 and CD8 compartments, likely as a result of convergent recombination. Computational filtering was needed because FACS-sorted repertoires could contain abundant contaminating clonotypes from the bulk population.

Inclusive of the bounding cysteine and phenylalanine, the CDR3 is 13 residues long. The retained sequence is limited to the CDR3, 39 bases, with the frame set at the first base. Reading the germline V gene gives CDR1 SGHTA and CDR2 FQGNSA. A distance of 10 bases separates the germline ends of V and J, which lose 0 bases and 8 bases respectively. The TCR comes from a man younger than 35 who received the YFV17D yellow fever vaccine. The sequence joins TRBV7-2 to TRBJ1-2; no D gene can be assigned with confidence. The source material was CD4+ T cells sorted from PBMCs, sampled 5 days after the yellow fever booster vaccination. The bases read TGTGCCAGCAGCTTAGCAGAAAGAAGCGGCTACACCTTC. The encoded protein is CASSLAERSGYTF.